The 25 T cell receptor beta chains in this list originate from one sample, sequenced in a study of T cell repertoires in cytomegalovirus infection. What these receptors recognize is not known. TCRdb independently ran MiXCR on the reads; one entry per CDR3 protein. The sample holds fewer than 950,000 distinct CDR3 sequences, over 25% seen once. The specimen was cultured CD8+ T cells from PBMCs, collected from culture after CMV antigen stimulation. These receptors all come from a human donor in good health (CMV status not recorded). Some clones in this sample may be carry-over from other donors' samples.

The table lists this clonotype with a count of one. Given the absence of the conserved phenylalanine or tryptophan at the CDR3 end, a read error is likely. V usage is TRBV12-3 or TRBV12-4 and J usage is TRBJ2-5, with TRBD2 identical over 12 bases. This CDR3 is 16 amino acids long. V shed 5 bases, J shed 5 bases, and the junction held 9 bases outside the gene matches. CDR3 region: CASSPPGLAGLETQYS. The CDR3 DNA sequence: TGTGCCAGCAGTCCCCCAGGACTAGCGGGGTTGGAGACCCAGTACTCC.

In this sample, this clonotype turned up a few times. A much larger clone lies a single base off, so this may be a read error. This sequence joins TRBV5-3 and TRBJ1-1; tentatively, D is TRBD1 (5 bases). TRBV5-3 falls under the ORF class, with uncertain function. This CDR3 is 12 amino acids long. In DNA form, the CDR3 reads TGTGCCAGCAGCTTTGGGGACGCTGAAGCTTTCTTT. Translation gives CASSFGDAEAFF.

This rearrangement joins TRBV6-2 or TRBV6-3 to TRBJ1-2; D is undetermined. CDR1 and CDR2 from the germline V gene are MNHEY and SVGEGT. Deletions cut 5 bases from V and 8 bases from J, with 15 bases between. The CDR3 length is 13 residues. The CDR3 nucleotides read TGTGCCAGCAGTCACCCGGTCGAGGAGGGCTACACCTTC. This sequence encodes CASSHPVEEGYTF.

This rearrangement joins TRBV27 to TRBJ1-2; 9 bases match TRBD1. CDR1 and CDR2 (germline): MNHEY, SMNVEV (reference sequence). The CDR3 consists of 16 residues. The V segment lost 5 bases and the J segment 4 bases; nucleotides outside the gene matches: 11. The CDR3 sequence: CASSPPGQGLIYGYTF. CDR3 nucleotides: TGTGCCAGCAGTCCTCCGGGACAGGGCCTAATCTATGGCTACACCTTC.

The V gene is TRBV7-9, the J gene TRBJ2-6; 9 bases map to TRBD1. The J segment lost 2 bases and the V segment lost 0 bases, leaving 8 bases of the junction unmatched. Germline V lookup: CDR1 SEHNR, CDR2 FQNEAQ (reference sequence). The CDR3 has 19 amino acids. CDR3 in DNA: TGTGCCAGCAGCTTAGCTGGGACAGGGACTTTCGCTGGGGCCAACGTCCTGACTTTC. It yields the protein CASSLAGTGTFAGANVLTF.

This sequence joins TRBV27 and TRBJ1-2; 8 nucleotides agree with TRBD1. CDR3 size: 13 residues. The germline V gene encodes CDR1 MNHEY and CDR2 SMNVEV (reference sequence). The trim removed 5 bases at V and 8 bases at J, leaving 7 bases unmatched. The CDR3 reads CASSPTGGSGYTF. DNA for the CDR3: TGTGCCAGCAGTCCTACAGGGGGATCGGGCTACACCTTC.

V gene TRBV10-3 combines with J gene TRBJ2-3; 9 nucleotides align to TRBD2. Per the germline V gene, CDR1 is ENHRY and CDR2 is SYGVKD. This CDR3 contains 16 residues. V lost 6 bases, J lost 4 bases, and 11 bases stayed unmatched. The CDR3 region has the DNA TGTGCCATCAGGGTGGGACTAGCCGAAGGGGCAGATACGCAGTATTTT. Protein: CAIRVGLAEGADTQYF.

This rearrangement joins TRBV19 to TRBJ1-4, with D unresolved. Germline CDR1 and CDR2: LNHDA and SQIVND (reference sequence). Deletions cut 4 bases from V and 0 bases from J, with 12 bases between. This CDR3 is 16 amino acids long. CDR3: CASSKQGIPTNEKLFF. CDR3 DNA sequence: TGTGCCAGTAGTAAGCAAGGGATACCAACTAATGAAAAACTGTTTTTT.

This clonotype turned up a few times. V usage is TRBV29-1 and J usage is TRBJ1-2; 10 bases are shared with TRBD1. J was trimmed by 4 bases and V by 6 bases; bases with no gene match: 20. This CDR3 has 18 amino acids. The germline V gene encodes CDR1 SQVTM and CDR2 ANQGSEA. The CDR3 bases are TGCAGCGTGAACATTCCGGGACAGGGGAAGTTGGTAGGCTATGGCTACACCTTC. Translated: CSVNIPGQGKLVGYGYTF.

The chain is built from TRBV27 and TRBJ1-1; D is unresolved. The germline V and J ends were trimmed by 11 bases and 7 bases, with 11 bases remaining between them. The CDR3 contains 10 residues. The germline CDR1 and CDR2 sequences are MNHEY and SMNVEV (reference sequence). CDR3 sequence reads: CAVGVGEAFF. CDR3 bases: TGTGCCGTTGGGGTAGGTGAAGCTTTCTTT.

This clonotype was counted once. One base away lies a much larger clone, so this may be a sequencing read error. The CDR3 DNA reads TGTGCCGGCAGTATCCTAGCGTTTGATACGCAGTATTTT. This gives the protein CAGSILAFDTQYF. V gene TRBV12-3 or TRBV12-4 combines with J gene TRBJ2-3; TRBD2 is a possible D gene (6 bases). This CDR3 region has 13 residues.

V and J are TRBV4-3 and TRBJ2-2; D gene ambiguous. The CDR3 spans 17 residues. Trimming shortened V by 0 bases and J by 0 bases, and 11 bases separated the two germline ends. CDR1 is LGHNA and CDR2 is YSLEER in the germline V gene. CDR3 amino acids: CASSQDGTSSNTGELFF. The CDR3, as DNA: TGCGCCAGCAGCCAAGATGGAACGAGTTCGAACACCGGGGAGCTGTTTTTT.

CDR3: CASSYFTSGGYNEQFF. In nucleotides, the CDR3 is TGTGCCAGCAGTTACTTTACTAGCGGGGGGTACAATGAGCAGTTCTTC. This chain joins TRBV6-5 and TRBJ2-1, with 12 bases fitting TRBD2. The CDR3 covers 16 residues. Unmatched junction bases numbered 2, after V lost 1 base and J lost 4 bases. Germline CDR1 and CDR2: MNHEY and SVGAGI.

A few counts support this clonotype. The chain carries TRBV7-6 and TRBJ1-1, with D maybe TRBD1 (6 bases). CDR1 is SGHVS and CDR2 is FNYEAQ in the germline V gene. Trimming left V 1 base short and J 0 bases short, with 12 bases between. This CDR3 has 16 residues. The CDR3 spells CASSLVTRGLNTEAFF. The CDR3, as DNA: TGTGCCAGCAGCTTAGTTACCAGGGGACTGAACACTGAAGCTTTCTTT.

This clonotype has ten or more counts. This sequence joins TRBV7-2 and TRBJ2-7; no firm D call. Germline lookup yields CDR1 SGHTA and CDR2 FQGNSA. Trimming took off 3 bases at V and 3 bases at J, with 9 bases between the two ends. The CDR3 is 13 amino acids. The CDR3 sequence is CASSFNPGYEQYV. CDR3 DNA: TGTGCCAGCAGCTTTAATCCGGGCTACGAGCAGTACGTC.

This clonotype is labeled as medium-sized. This chain links TRBV7-9 with TRBJ2-7; 7 positions agree with TRBD2. J gave up 7 bases and V 5 bases, and 11 bases lay outside the gene matches. The germline V gene has CDR1 SEHNR and CDR2 FQNEAQ (reference sequence). The CDR3 consists of 14 residues. CDR3 nucleotides: TGTGCCAGCAGCCTCCTGGGGGGGGTCGGGGAGCAGTACTTC. Its protein is CASSLLGGVGEQYF.

This clonotype has more than one count but fewer than ten. CDR3: CASSLYSPGQGRGGVYEQYF. CDR3 bases: TGCGCCAGCAGCTTGTACTCCCCGGGACAGGGAAGAGGAGGGGTCTACGAGCAGTACTTC. J is TRBJ2-7 and V is TRBV5-1; 9 bases fit TRBD1. This CDR3 is 20 amino acids long. Germline CDR1 SGHRS, CDR2 YFSETQ. The V gene end was trimmed by 1 base and the J gene end by 3 bases; junction bases not matched to a gene: 20.

A note on this clonotype: A read error may produce the germline difference seen at one junction end. The DNA for the CDR3 is TGTGCTAGCAGCTTTAACATGGGACAGGGGTATGAGCAGTTCTTC. This encodes CASSFNMGQGYEQFF. This rearrangement joins TRBV7-7 to TRBJ2-1, with 10 bases lining up with TRBD1. The CDR3 runs to 15 residues. Germline V gene lookup returns CDR1 SSHAT and CDR2 FNYEAQ (reference sequence).

A few counts support this clonotype. This chain joins TRBV7-9 and TRBJ2-1; 8 bases fit TRBD2. Germline CDR1 reads SEHNR; CDR2 reads FQNEAQ (reference sequence). The V and J ends lost 6 bases and 7 bases, in that order; junction bases with no gene match: 11. The CDR3 is 15 residues long. The CDR3 reads CASRAGTRGANEQFF. The DNA of the CDR3 is TGTGCCAGCAGAGCCGGGACTAGGGGCGCGAATGAGCAGTTCTTC.

V usage is TRBV27 and J usage is TRBJ2-1; D may match TRBD1 or TRBD2 (6 bases each). V was pared by 5 bases and J by 4 bases, with 18 bases between. CDR1 and CDR2 from the germline V gene are MNHEY and SMNVEV (reference sequence). This CDR3 contains 16 residues. CDR3 coding DNA: TGTGCCAGCAGTCCTTTCCCGGGGGCCTCTTACAATGAGCAGTTCTTC. Translated, it gives CASSPFPGASYNEQFF.

The chain is built from TRBV7-3 and TRBJ2-1, with D hard to call. V lost 0 bases and J lost 5, with 11 bases in between. Germline V lookup: CDR1 SGHTA, CDR2 FQGTGA. CDR3 length: 15 amino acids. In nucleotides, the CDR3 is TGTGCCAGCAGCTTAACGGGAATGGGGAACAATGAGCAGTTCTTC. Residues: CASSLTGMGNNEQFF. The full variable domain, its missing parts supplied by reference TRBV7-3 and TRBJ2-1, is GAGVSQTPSNKVTEKGKYVELRCDPISGHTALYWYRQSLGQGPEFLIYFQGTGAADDSGLPNDRFFAVRPEGSVSTLKIQRTERGDSAVYLCASSLTGMGNNEQFFGPGTRLTVL.

The V gene is TRBV6-8, the J gene TRBJ1-6; 12 bases map to TRBD1. Per germline, CDR1 MNHGY and CDR2 SAAAGT. The CDR3 contains 14 residues. V trimming: 6 bases; J trimming: 17 bases; junction bases outside the gene matches: 11. CDR3 DNA sequence: TGTGCCAGCAGAACCGGGACAGGGGGCAACATGGTCCACTTT. Translating it yields CASRTGTGGNMVHF.

Only one count was recorded for this clonotype. The V and J genes are TRBV2 and TRBJ1-1; D is undetermined. The germline V gene has CDR1 SNHLY and CDR2 FYNNEI. The V and J ends lost 8 bases and 1 base respectively, with 14 bases between them. This CDR3 has 14 amino acids. The CDR3 region has the DNA TGTGCCAGCTACCGGTCACCGTCGAACACTGAAGCTTTCTTT. Encoded protein: CASYRSPSNTEAFF.

This clonotype came up a few times. This chain uses TRBV6-6 with TRBJ2-3; TRBD2 matches at 8 bases. The germline CDR1 and CDR2 sequences are MNHNY and SVGAGI (reference sequence). CDR3 length: 17 residues. The V and J ends lost 0 bases and 0 bases, in that order; junction bases with no gene match: 5. CDR3 protein: CASSYSKLADSTDTQYF. CDR3 DNA sequence: TGTGCCAGCAGTTACTCGAAACTAGCGGATAGCACAGATACGCAGTATTTT.

This chain connects TRBV5-6 to TRBJ1-6; 10 positions agree with TRBD1. V dropped 4 bases and J dropped 8; count of bases not matched to a gene: 3. The CDR3 length is 14 residues. Germline lookup yields CDR1 SGHDT and CDR2 YYEEEE. The CDR3 sequence is CASSTGQGHSPLHF. In DNA, the CDR3 is TGTGCCAGCAGCACGGGACAGGGGCATTCACCCCTCCACTTT.